This TCR beta chain was observed in a study of blood T cells in healthy people across ages. The second PCR ran roughly 7 to 12 cycles with a sample-barcoded 5' primer and J-beta primers. A minimum of 2.5 million CDR3-containing paired-end reads was obtained for each sample. Using its own MiXCR run on the 5' RACE reads, TCRdb lists one record per CDR3 protein. The repertoire holds hundreds of thousands of distinct CDR3 sequences, about 42% seen once, with 15% to 25% in the top ten. Germline CDR1 and CDR2: SQVTM and ANQGSEA. Trimming took 6 bases from V and 5 from J, leaving 13 bases between them. The CDR3 has 12 residues.

The receptor's source is a man aged 55 to 69 in good health. The sequencing input was blood. The rearrangement links TRBV29-1 to TRBJ1-1; a possible D gene is TRBD1 (5 bases). CDR3 bases: TGCAGCGTCGCCGGGGGGAGTACTGAAGCTTTCTTT. This gives the protein CSVAGGSTEAFF.